Listed here is a single T cell receptor beta chain. V gave up 0 bases and J gave up 5 bases, with 11 bases separating them. The V gene's germline CDR1 is SGHAT and CDR2 FQNNGV. The CDR3 runs to 14 residues. Blood RNA originated from unsorted whole blood, with germline DNA additionally extracted. This sample was included in a study of tumor-infiltrating lymphocytes in primary liver carcinoma. A primer in the constant region served to generate TCR beta cDNA from 500 ng of total RNA. ARM-PCR was slightly modified, and three nested multiplex PCR rounds with it gave rise to the TCR beta libraries. Two initial PCR rounds of around 9 cycles each paired TRBV1-TRBV30 forward primers with a C-beta reverse primer. Via MiXCR, TCRdb re-called the multiplex PCR reads, giving one row per CDR3 protein. The table records approximately 320,000 distinct CDR3 sequences, about three fifths of them present only once.

The sample comprised peripheral blood. The chain uses TRBV11-2 and TRBJ2-7; D unclear. This TCR was recovered from a young woman with primary liver carcinoma and hepatitis B virus infection. CDR3 sequence: CASSLDLFLNEQYF. In nucleotides, the CDR3 is TGTGCCAGCAGCTTAGACCTCTTTCTCAACGAGCAGTACTTC.